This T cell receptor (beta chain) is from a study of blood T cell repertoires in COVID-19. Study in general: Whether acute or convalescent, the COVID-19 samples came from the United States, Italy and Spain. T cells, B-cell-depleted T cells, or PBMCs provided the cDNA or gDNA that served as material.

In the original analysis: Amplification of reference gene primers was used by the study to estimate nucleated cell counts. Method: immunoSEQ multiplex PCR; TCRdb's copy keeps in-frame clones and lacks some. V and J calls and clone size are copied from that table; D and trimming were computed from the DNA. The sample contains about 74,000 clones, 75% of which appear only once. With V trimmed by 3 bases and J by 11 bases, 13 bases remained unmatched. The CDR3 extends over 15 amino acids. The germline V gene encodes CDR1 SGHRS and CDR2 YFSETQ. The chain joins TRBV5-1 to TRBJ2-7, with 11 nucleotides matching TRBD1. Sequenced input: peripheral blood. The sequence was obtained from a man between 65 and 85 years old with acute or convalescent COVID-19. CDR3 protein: CASSSGQGAIWWEYF. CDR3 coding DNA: TGCGCCAGCAGCTCAGGACAGGGGGCTATCTGGTGGGAGTACTTC.